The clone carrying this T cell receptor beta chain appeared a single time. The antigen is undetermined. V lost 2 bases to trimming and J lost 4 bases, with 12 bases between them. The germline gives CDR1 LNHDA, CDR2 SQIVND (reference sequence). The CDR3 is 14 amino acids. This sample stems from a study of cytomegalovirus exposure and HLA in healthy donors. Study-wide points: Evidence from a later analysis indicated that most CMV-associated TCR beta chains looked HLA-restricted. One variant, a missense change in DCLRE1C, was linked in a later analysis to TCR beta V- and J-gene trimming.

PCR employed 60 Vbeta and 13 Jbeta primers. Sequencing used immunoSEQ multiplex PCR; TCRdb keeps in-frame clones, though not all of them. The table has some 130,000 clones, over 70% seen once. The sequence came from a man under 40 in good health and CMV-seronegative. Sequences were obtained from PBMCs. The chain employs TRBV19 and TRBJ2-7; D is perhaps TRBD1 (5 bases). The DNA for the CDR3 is TGTGCCAGTAGTATACAGGGTGGAAGTTACGAGCAGTACTTC. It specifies CASSIQGGSYEQYF.